One sample yielded the 21 T cell receptor beta chains listed below, sequenced in a study of blood T cells in healthy people across ages. Using a J-beta primer mix together with a sample-barcoded 5' primer, a second PCR was run for about 6 to 12 cycles. In TCRdb, the 5' RACE reads were re-called with MiXCR into one record per CDR3 protein. In the table there are fewer than 800,000 distinct CDR3 sequences, 32% of which are singletons. The specimen was blood. The source of these receptors is a woman older than 75 in good health.

There are many counts of this clonotype. This chain connects TRBV28 to TRBJ2-4; D call uncertain. This CDR3 contains 12 residues. The germline CDR1 and CDR2 sequences are MDHEN and SYDVKM. V dropped 5 bases and J dropped 5 bases, with 7 bases sitting between them. The CDR3 nucleotides are TGTGCCAGCAGTCGCAGCCAAAACATTCAGTACTTC. Its protein is CASSRSQNIQYF. Using reference TRBV28 and TRBJ2-4 for the parts outside the CDR3, the full variable domain is DVKVTQSSRYLVKRTGEKVFLECVQDMDHENMFWYRQDPGLGLRLIYFSYDVKMKEKGDIPEGYSVSREKKERFSLILESASTNQTSMYLCASSRSQNIQYFGAGTRLSVL.

This clonotype was recorded many times. This chain connects TRBV5-1 to TRBJ1-2; 8 bases match TRBD1. The CDR3 spans 13 residues. J was trimmed by 8 bases and V by 4 bases; bases with no gene match: 7. From germline, CDR1 is SGHRS and CDR2 YFSETQ. The CDR3 loop reads CASSMTGAGGYTF. The CDR3 bases are TGCGCCAGCAGCATGACAGGGGCGGGCGGCTACACCTTC.

The chain carries TRBV30 and TRBJ2-7; D assignment may be TRBD1 or TRBD2 (5 bases each). CDR3 length: 12 amino acids. V was cut by 2 bases and J by 5 bases, with 10 bases left in between. CDR1 GTSNPN and CDR2 SVGIG come from the germline V gene (reference sequence). The CDR3 region is CAWSPGPNEQYF. CDR3 DNA: TGTGCCTGGAGTCCGGGACCGAACGAGCAGTACTTC.

J is TRBJ2-5 and V is TRBV29-1; possible D gene TRBD2, 5 bases. Trimming took 7 bases from V and 4 from J, leaving 13 bases between them. Germline V gives CDR1 SQVTM, CDR2 ANQGSEA. CDR3 size: 12 residues. The CDR3 sequence is CSGTAGGETQYF. The CDR3 DNA follows: TGCAGCGGTACGGCCGGAGGAGAGACCCAGTACTTC.

Note on this clonotype: Since a much larger clone is just one base distant, this may be a read error. This chain links TRBV6-1 with TRBJ1-1; D remains unclear. The ends were cut back, 2 bases at V and 10 bases at J, with 14 bases in the middle. This CDR3 has 13 residues. CDR1 is MNHNS, CDR2 SASEGT, per germline. The CDR3 region has the DNA TGTGCCAGCAGTGAAATAAGGAGTGAACGAGCTTTCTTT. Protein sequence: CASSEIRSERAFF.

This clonotype has a count of ten or more. The CDR3 here is CASSWGTPWLDTEAFF. The CDR3 region has the DNA TGTGCCAGCAGTTGGGGCACCCCGTGGTTGGACACTGAAGCTTTCTTT. V and J are TRBV27 and TRBJ1-1; D may be TRBD1 (5 bases). The length of the CDR3 is 16 residues. Germline V CDR1 and CDR2: MNHEY, SMNVEV (reference sequence). V lost 4 bases and J 3 bases, leaving 18 bases between the germline ends.

This clonotype was observed a few times. This rearrangement joins TRBV19 to TRBJ2-2; 7 bases map to TRBD1. V shed 7 bases and J 5 bases; nucleotides not matched to a gene: 10. The V gene's germline CDR1 is LNHDA and CDR2 SQIVND (reference sequence). The length of the CDR3 is 15 residues. The CDR3 sequence: CASTPDRVLTGELFF. The CDR3 coding sequence is TGTGCCAGTACCCCAGACAGGGTTTTGACCGGGGAGCTGTTTTTT.

This clonotype has a handful of counts. The rearrangement joins TRBV25-1 to TRBJ2-5; D gene unclear. The CDR3 covers 14 residues. The V gene's germline CDR1 is MGHDK and CDR2 SYGVNS. The V end lost 1 base, the J end lost 1 base, and 7 bases lay between the germline ends. The CDR3, as DNA: TGTGCCAGCAGTGAATTTGGTCCCCAAGAGACCCAGTACTTC. It is translated as CASSEFGPQETQYF.

The CDR3 region is CASSPFKSGRATEAFF. CDR3 in DNA: TGTGCCAGCAGTCCCTTTAAGAGCGGACGGGCCACTGAAGCTTTCTTT. This sequence joins TRBV12-3 or TRBV12-4 and TRBJ1-1; no firm D call. CDR3 length: 16 residues. The V and J ends lost 5 bases and 4 bases respectively, with 20 bases between them.

This chain joins TRBV20-1 and TRBJ1-4; 8 nucleotides align to TRBD1. V lost 2 bases to trimming and J lost 5 bases; unmatched junction nucleotides: 4. This CDR3 region has 14 residues. Germline V gene data show CDR1 as DFQATT and CDR2 as SNEGSKA (reference sequence). In DNA, the CDR3 is TGCAGTGCTAGACAGGGGGCCCGGAATGAAAAACTGTTTTTT. The encoded protein is CSARQGARNEKLFF.

This clonotype was found many times. The chain carries TRBV30 and TRBJ1-1; D is ambiguous. V was clipped by 3 bases and J by 8 bases, with 13 bases between them. The CDR3 is 12 residues long. Germline CDR1 and CDR2: GTSNPN and SVGIG (reference sequence). CDR3: CAWRLSGLEAFF. The CDR3 DNA sequence: TGTGCCTGGAGACTCTCCGGACTAGAAGCTTTCTTT.

This rearrangement joins TRBV29-1 to TRBJ1-2; possible D gene TRBD1, 5 bases. V lost 6 bases to trimming and J lost 0 bases, with 14 bases between them. The CDR3 covers 14 residues. Germline loops: CDR1 SQVTM, CDR2 ANQGSEA. CDR3 amino acids: CSVHGAATNYGYTF. For the CDR3, the DNA is TGCAGCGTGCACGGGGCAGCGACTAACTATGGCTACACCTTC. The complete variable domain, with remaining parts taken from reference TRBV29-1 and TRBJ1-2, reads SAVISQKPSRDICQRGTSLTIQCQVDSQVTMMFWYRQQPGQSLTLIATANQGSEATYESGFVIDKFPISRPNLTFSTLTVSNMSPEDSSIYLCSVHGAATNYGYTFGSGTRLTVV.

With respect to this clonotype: It may be a read error: a sequence one base away is much more abundant. The chain couples TRBV6-2 or TRBV6-3 to TRBJ1-2; 8 positions match TRBD1. The length of the CDR3 is 14 residues. CDR1 is MNHEY and CDR2 is SVGEGT in the germline V gene. V dropped 6 bases and J dropped 4; count of bases not matched to a gene: 7. As DNA, the CDR3 is TGTGCCAGCAGGGCCGCGGGACAGGCCTATGGCTACACCTTC. It is translated as CASRAAGQAYGYTF.

This clonotype was observed at least ten times. The V call is TRBV7-9, the J call TRBJ2-5; D is undetermined. The CDR3 has 12 amino acids. Germline V lookup: CDR1 SEHNR, CDR2 FQNEAQ (reference sequence). The V end lost 1 base, the J end lost 5 bases, and 5 bases lay between the germline ends. The CDR3: CASSLVSETQYF. The CDR3 DNA is TGTGCCAGCAGCTTAGTGTCGGAGACCCAGTACTTC. Full variable domain (remainder filled in from reference TRBV7-9 and TRBJ2-5): DTGVSQNPRHKITKRGQNVTFRCDPISEHNRLYWYRQTLGQGPEFLTYFQNEAQLEKSRLLSDRFSAERPKGSFSTLEIQRTEQGDSAMYLCASSLVSETQYFGPGTRLLVL.

Only a few counts were recorded for this clonotype. The V gene is TRBV28, the J gene TRBJ1-1; 8 bases fit TRBD1. This CDR3 has 14 amino acids. V lost 8 bases and J lost 3; bases outside the gene matches: 8. Germline CDR1 reads MDHEN; CDR2 reads SYDVKM. In DNA form, the CDR3 reads TGTGCCAGCCTAACAGGGGGTTTTGACACTGAAGCTTTCTTT. Its translation: CASLTGGFDTEAFF.

This clonotype was counted ten times or more. The gene calls are TRBV3-1 and TRBJ2-3; the match to TRBD2 covers 16 bases. The CDR3 covers 18 residues. V lost 5 bases and J lost 3; bases outside the gene matches: 8. From germline, CDR1 is LGHDT and CDR2 YNNKEL (reference sequence). The CDR3 is CASSSRGTSGGATDTQYF. In nucleotides, the CDR3 is TGTGCCAGCAGCTCTCGCGGGACTAGCGGGGGGGCGACAGATACGCAGTATTTT.

This clonotype was seen only a few times. The chain links TRBV18 to TRBJ1-4; unclear D gene. Germline CDR1 KGHSH, CDR2 LQKENI. V was pared by 3 bases and J by 7 bases, with 12 bases between. The CDR3 is 14 residues long. The DNA for the CDR3 is TGTGCCAGCTCACCTGTGCGGGCCCTTGAAAAACTGTTTTTT. This gives the protein CASSPVRALEKLFF.

Ten or more counts support this clonotype. V is TRBV28 and J is TRBJ2-1; D gene ambiguous. This CDR3 comprises 15 residues. Germline-derived CDR1 and CDR2 are MDHEN and SYDVKM. Trimming left V 3 bases short and J 5 bases short, with 14 bases between. CDR3 DNA sequence: TGTGCCAGCAGTTTCCTTGCACCCACACACAATGAGCAGTTCTTC. Its translation: CASSFLAPTHNEQFF.

The chain links TRBV7-2 to TRBJ1-3; 7 bases match TRBD1. J lost 2 bases, V lost 4 bases, and 8 bases had no gene match. The CDR3 is 16 residues long. Germline CDR1 and CDR2: SGHTA and FQGNSA. The CDR3 sequence is CASSWGDRRPGNTIYF. The CDR3 DNA reads as TGTGCCAGCAGCTGGGGGGACAGACGCCCTGGAAACACCATATATTTT.

The chain employs TRBV6-1 and TRBJ1-1; D is undetermined. V was pared by 7 bases and J by 0 bases, with 9 bases between. The CDR3 extends over 13 amino acids. Germline V gives CDR1 MNHNS, CDR2 SASEGT. Here the CDR3 DNA reads TGTGCCAGCATTCGCGAAATGAACACTGAAGCTTTCTTT. It codes for CASIREMNTEAFF.

This clonotype has a count of ten or more. The chain uses TRBV10-3 and TRBJ2-3; D is uncertain. V was pared by 0 bases and J by 4 bases, with 11 bases between. Germline V gene sequence: CDR1 ENHRY, CDR2 SYGVKD. The CDR3 has 15 amino acids. CDR3 coding DNA: TGTGCCATCAGTGAGTCTCCGGCTCCGGCAGATACGCAGTATTTT. Translated, it gives CAISESPAPADTQYF.